The entry below gives a single T cell receptor beta chain sequence along with its context. Its specificity is not known. V was cut by 5 bases and J by 8 bases, with 12 bases left in between. The CDR3 is 12 amino acids. Germline V gene sequence: CDR1 LNHDA, CDR2 SQIVND (reference sequence). The data were taken from a study of post-analysis software for immune sequencing data. Turning to the study itself: The disease courses covered relapsing-remitting, secondary progressive and progressive-relapsing multiple sclerosis.

Regarding the study as a whole: Patients carried a handful of TRBV segments more frequently than controls did, and TRBV5-6, TRBV5-1 and TRBV20-1 were among them. Normalized Chao1 diversity was significantly reduced in patients versus controls. Samples made in the same batch grouped tightly together by F measure.

The TCR beta cDNA libraries carried unique molecular identifiers. From the PCR reads, TCRdb called clonotypes with MiXCR, one entry per CDR3 protein. In the table there are 750,000 to 950,000 distinct CDR3 sequences, roughly 50% of which are singletons. The clonotype originates from a girl under 18 with multiple sclerosis. Sample: blood. This chain links TRBV19 with TRBJ1-2; D gene ambiguous. The CDR3 bases are TGTGCCAGTAGTCCCGGAATCAAGGGCTACACCTTC. It yields the protein CASSPGIKGYTF. The whole variable domain, filled in from reference TRBV19 and TRBJ1-2, reads DGGITQSPKYLFRKEGQNVTLSCEQNLNHDAMYWYRQDPGQGLRLIYYSQIVNDFQKGDIAEGYSVSREKKESFPLTVTSAQKNPTAFYLCASSPGIKGYTFGSGTRLTVV.